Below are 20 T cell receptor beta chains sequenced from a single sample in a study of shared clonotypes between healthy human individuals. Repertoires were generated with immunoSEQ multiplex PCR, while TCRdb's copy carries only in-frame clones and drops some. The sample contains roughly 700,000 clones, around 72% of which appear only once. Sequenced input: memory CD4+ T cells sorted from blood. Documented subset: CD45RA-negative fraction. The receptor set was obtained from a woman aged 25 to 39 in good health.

The CDR3 protein is CASSDRDRGEQYF. CDR3 nucleotide sequence: TGCGCCAGCAGCGATCGGGACAGGGGCGAGCAGTACTTC. This chain links TRBV5-1 with TRBJ2-7, with TRBD1 matching 10 bases. Germline trimming cut 4 bases from V and 6 bases from J; bases unmatched to any gene: 4. The CDR3 sequence is 13 residues long. CDR1 is SGHRS, CDR2 YFSETQ, per germline. Using reference TRBV5-1 and TRBJ2-7 for the parts outside the CDR3, the full variable domain is KAGVTQTPRYLIKTRGQQVTLSCSPISGHRSVSWYQQTPGQGLQFLFEYFSETQRNKGNFPGRFSGRQFSNSRSEMNVSTLELGDSALYLCASSDRDRGEQYFGPGTRLTVT.

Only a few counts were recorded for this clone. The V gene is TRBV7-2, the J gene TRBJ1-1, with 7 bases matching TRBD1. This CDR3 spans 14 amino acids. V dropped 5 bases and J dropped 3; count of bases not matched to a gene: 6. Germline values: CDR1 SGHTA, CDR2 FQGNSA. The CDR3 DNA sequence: TGTGCCAGCAGCATAACACAGGGGTACACTGAAGCTTTCTTT. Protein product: CASSITQGYTEAFF.

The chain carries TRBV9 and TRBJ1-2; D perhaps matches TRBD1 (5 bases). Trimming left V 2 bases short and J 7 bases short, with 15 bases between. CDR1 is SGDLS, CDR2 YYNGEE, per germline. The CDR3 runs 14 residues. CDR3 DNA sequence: TGTGCCAGCAGCGTTTTTTCCGGGACCGTTGGCTACACCTTC. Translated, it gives CASSVFSGTVGYTF. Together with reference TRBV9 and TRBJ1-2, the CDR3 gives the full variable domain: DSGVTQTPKHLITATGQRVTLRCSPRSGDLSVYWYQQSLDQGLQFLIQYYNGEERAKGNILERFSAQQFPDLHSELNLSSLELGDSALYFCASSVFSGTVGYTFGSGTRLTVV.

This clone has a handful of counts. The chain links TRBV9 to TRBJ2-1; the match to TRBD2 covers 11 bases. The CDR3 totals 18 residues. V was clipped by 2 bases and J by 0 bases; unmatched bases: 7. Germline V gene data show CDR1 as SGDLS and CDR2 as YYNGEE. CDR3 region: CASSVGTSGSISYNEQFF. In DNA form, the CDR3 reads TGTGCCAGCAGCGTCGGGACTAGCGGCTCAATCTCCTACAATGAGCAGTTCTTC.

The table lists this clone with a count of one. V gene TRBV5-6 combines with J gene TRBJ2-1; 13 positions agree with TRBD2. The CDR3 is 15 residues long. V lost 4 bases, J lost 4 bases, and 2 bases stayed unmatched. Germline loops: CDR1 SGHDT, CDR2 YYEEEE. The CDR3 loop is CASSQGLAGYNEQFF. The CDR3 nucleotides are TGTGCCAGCAGCCAGGGACTAGCGGGATACAATGAGCAGTTCTTC.

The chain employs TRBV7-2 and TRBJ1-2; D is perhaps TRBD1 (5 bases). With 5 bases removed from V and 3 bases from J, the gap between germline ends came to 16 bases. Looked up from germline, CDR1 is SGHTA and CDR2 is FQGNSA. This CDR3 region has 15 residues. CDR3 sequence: CASSRHGGGDYGYTF. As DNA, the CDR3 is TGTGCCAGCAGCCGGCACGGGGGGGGTGACTATGGCTACACCTTC.

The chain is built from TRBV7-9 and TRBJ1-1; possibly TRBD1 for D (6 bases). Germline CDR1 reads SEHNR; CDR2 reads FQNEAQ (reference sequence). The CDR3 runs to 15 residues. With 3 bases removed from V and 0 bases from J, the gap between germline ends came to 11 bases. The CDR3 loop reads CASSFGTPMNTEAFF. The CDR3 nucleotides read TGTGCCAGCAGCTTCGGGACACCAATGAACACTGAAGCTTTCTTT.

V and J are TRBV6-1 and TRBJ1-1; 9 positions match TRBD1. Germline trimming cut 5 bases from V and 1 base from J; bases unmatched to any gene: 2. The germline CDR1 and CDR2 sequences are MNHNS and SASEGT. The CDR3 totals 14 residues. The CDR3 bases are TGTGCCAGCAGTACGGGACAGGGGAACACTGAAGCTTTCTTT. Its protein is CASSTGQGNTEAFF.

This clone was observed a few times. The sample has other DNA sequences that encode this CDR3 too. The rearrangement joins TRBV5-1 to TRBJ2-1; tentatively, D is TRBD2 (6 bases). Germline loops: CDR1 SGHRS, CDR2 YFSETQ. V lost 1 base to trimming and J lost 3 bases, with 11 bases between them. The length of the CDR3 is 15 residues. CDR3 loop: CASSLSSALYNEQFF. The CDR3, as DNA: TGCGCCAGCAGCTTGTCTAGCGCGCTCTACAATGAGCAGTTCTTC. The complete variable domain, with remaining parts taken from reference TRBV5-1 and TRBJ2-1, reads KAGVTQTPRYLIKTRGQQVTLSCSPISGHRSVSWYQQTPGQGLQFLFEYFSETQRNKGNFPGRFSGRQFSNSRSEMNVSTLELGDSALYLCASSLSSALYNEQFFGPGTRLTVL.

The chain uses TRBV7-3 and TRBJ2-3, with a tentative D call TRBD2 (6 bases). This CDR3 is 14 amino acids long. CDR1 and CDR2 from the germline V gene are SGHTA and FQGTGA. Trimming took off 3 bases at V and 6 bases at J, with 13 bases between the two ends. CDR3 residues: CASSFHGSGDTQYF. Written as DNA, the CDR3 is TGTGCCAGCAGCTTCCACGGGAGCGGGGATACGCAGTATTTT.

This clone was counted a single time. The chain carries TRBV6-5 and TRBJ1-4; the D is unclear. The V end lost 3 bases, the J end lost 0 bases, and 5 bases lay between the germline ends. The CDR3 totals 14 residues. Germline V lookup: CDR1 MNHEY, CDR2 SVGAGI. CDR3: CASSYGTTNEKLFF. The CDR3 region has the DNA TGTGCCAGCAGTTATGGCACAACTAATGAAAAACTGTTTTTT.

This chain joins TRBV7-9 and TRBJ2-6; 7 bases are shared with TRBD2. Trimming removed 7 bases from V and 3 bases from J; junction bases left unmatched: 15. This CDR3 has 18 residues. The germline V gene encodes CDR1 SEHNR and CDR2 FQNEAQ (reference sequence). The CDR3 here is CASTARERGLGGANVLTF. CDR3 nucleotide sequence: TGTGCCAGCACCGCACGGGAGCGGGGCCTGGGTGGGGCCAACGTCCTGACTTTC.

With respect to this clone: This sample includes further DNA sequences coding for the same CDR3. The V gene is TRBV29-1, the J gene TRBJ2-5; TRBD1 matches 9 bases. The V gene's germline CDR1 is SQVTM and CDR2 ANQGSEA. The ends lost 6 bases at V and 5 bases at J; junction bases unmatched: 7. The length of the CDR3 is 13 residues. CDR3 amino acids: CSVVQGAGETQYF. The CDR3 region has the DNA TGCAGCGTCGTACAGGGGGCTGGTGAGACCCAGTACTTC.

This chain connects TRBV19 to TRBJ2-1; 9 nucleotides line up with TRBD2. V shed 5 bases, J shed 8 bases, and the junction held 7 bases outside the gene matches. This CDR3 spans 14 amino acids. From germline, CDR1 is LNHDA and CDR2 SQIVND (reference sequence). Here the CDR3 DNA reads TGTGCCAGTAGTTCCCTAGCGGGACTCGATGAGCAGTTCTTC. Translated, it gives CASSSLAGLDEQFF.

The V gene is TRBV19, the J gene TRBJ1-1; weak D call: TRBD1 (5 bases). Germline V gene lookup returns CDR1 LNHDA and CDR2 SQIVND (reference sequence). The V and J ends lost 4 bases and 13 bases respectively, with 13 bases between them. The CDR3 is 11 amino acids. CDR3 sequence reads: CASSTGGKVFF. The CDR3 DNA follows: TGTGCCAGTAGTACCGGGGGGAAAGTTTTCTTT.

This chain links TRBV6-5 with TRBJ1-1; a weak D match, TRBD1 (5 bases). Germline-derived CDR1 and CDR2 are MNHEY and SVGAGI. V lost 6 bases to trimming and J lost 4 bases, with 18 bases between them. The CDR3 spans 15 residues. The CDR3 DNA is TGTGCCAGCAGGATACGCAGGGACTGGATCACTGAAGCTTTCTTT. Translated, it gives CASRIRRDWITEAFF.

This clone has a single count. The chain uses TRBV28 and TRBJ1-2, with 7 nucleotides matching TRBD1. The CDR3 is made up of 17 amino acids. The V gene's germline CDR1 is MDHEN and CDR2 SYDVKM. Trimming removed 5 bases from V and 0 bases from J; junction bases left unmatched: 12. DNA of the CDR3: TGTGCCAGCAGTCTCCCCTCCGGGACAGCCGCTAACTATGGCTACACCTTC. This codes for CASSLPSGTAANYGYTF.

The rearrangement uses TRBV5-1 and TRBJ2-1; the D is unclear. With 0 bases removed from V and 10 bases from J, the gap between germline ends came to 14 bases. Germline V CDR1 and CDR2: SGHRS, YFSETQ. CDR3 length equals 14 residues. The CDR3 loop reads CASSLAVLAHEQFF. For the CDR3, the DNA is TGCGCCAGCAGCTTGGCCGTATTAGCCCACGAGCAGTTCTTC. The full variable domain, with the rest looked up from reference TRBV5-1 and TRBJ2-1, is KAGVTQTPRYLIKTRGQQVTLSCSPISGHRSVSWYQQTPGQGLQFLFEYFSETQRNKGNFPGRFSGRQFSNSRSEMNVSTLELGDSALYLCASSLAVLAHEQFFGPGTRLTVL.

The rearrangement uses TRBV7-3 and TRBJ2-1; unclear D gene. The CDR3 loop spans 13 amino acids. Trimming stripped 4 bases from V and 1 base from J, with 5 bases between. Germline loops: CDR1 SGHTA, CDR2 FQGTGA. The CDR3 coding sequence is TGTGCCAGCAGCTACGAGTCCTACAATGAGCAGTTCTTC. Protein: CASSYESYNEQFF. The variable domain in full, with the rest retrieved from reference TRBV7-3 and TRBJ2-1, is GAGVSQTPSNKVTEKGKYVELRCDPISGHTALYWYRQSLGQGPEFLIYFQGTGAADDSGLPNDRFFAVRPEGSVSTLKIQRTERGDSAVYLCASSYESYNEQFFGPGTRLTVL.

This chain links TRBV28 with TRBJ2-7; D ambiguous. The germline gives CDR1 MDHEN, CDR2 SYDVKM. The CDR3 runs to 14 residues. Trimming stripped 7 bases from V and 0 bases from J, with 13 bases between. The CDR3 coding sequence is TGTGCCAGCACCCTCGGAACTCCCTCCTACGAGCAGTACTTC. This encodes CASTLGTPSYEQYF.